The rows below give T cell receptor beta chains drawn from one sample of a study of cytomegalovirus exposure and HLA in healthy donors. Here immunoSEQ multiplex PCR was the method, and the copy in TCRdb shows in-frame clones only, minus some. The table shows 70,000 or so clones, with about 90% occurring only once. The sample comprised PBMCs. These receptors all come from a man aged 18 to 30 in good health and CMV-seronegative. Both conserved end residues are part of each CDR3. A D gene is named only where the DNA matches it firmly. Clone size is stated in some rows and not others, as once, few, many or a class when expanded.

TRBV5-1	-	-	TRBJ1-4	TGCGCCAGCAGCTTCGGACAGCAGACGACTGAGAAACTGTTTTTT	CASSFGQQTTEKLFF
TRBV5-6	TRBD1	-	TRBJ2-5	TGTGCCAGCAGTCTAAGGGACAGAGGAGAGACCCAGTACTTC	CASSLRDRGETQYF
TRBV15	-	few	TRBJ1-1	TGTGCCACCAGCAGAACAGGGTGGAACACTGAAGCTTTCTTT	CATSRTGWNTEAFF
TRBV9	TRBD1	once	TRBJ2-2	TGTGCCAGCAGCGCTTCGACAGGGGGCAACACCGGGGAGCTGTTTTTT	CASSASTGGNTGELFF
TRBV4-3	TRBD1	once	TRBJ1-2	TGCGCCAGCAGCCAAGGGGACAGGGCGTATGGCTACACCTTC	CASSQGDRAYGYTF
TRBV4-3	-	-	TRBJ2-5	TGCGCCAGCAGCCAAGCTCGCCAAGAGACCCAGTACTTC	CASSQARQETQYF
TRBV5-5	TRBD1	few	TRBJ1-5	TGTGCCAGCAGCTTGGGGGACAGTGGCAATCAGCCCCAGCATTTT	CASSLGDSGNQPQHF
TRBV27	-	-	TRBJ2-5	TGTGCCAGCAGTGAACAGGGTCGAGGGACCCAGTACTTC	CASSEQGRGTQYF
TRBV7-8	-	-	TRBJ2-7	TGTGCCAGCAGCTTAAGACAACCCTACGAGCAGTACTTC	CASSLRQPYEQYF
TRBV7-2	TRBD2	-	TRBJ2-7	TGTGCCAGCAGTTATAGCTCTAGCGGGACCCACTACGAGCAGTACTTC	CASSYSSSGTHYEQYF
TRBV9	-	-	TRBJ2-6	TGTGCCAGCAGCCAAACAGGCTCGGTGGGCTCTGGGGCCAACGTCCTGACTTTC	CASSQTGSVGSGANVLTF
TRBV27	TRBD1	-	TRBJ2-1	TGTGCCAGCAGTTTATCTCCCGACAGGGGGTGGGAGCAGTTCTTC	CASSLSPDRGWEQFF
TRBV15	TRBD1	-	TRBJ2-7	TGTGCCACCAGCAGAGAATATTGGGACAGCTCCTACGAGCAGTACTTC	CATSREYWDSSYEQYF
TRBV28	TRBD1	-	TRBJ2-7	TGTGCCAGCACCCCGGGACAGGGGAACTACGAGCAGTACTTC	CASTPGQGNYEQYF
TRBV9	TRBD1	few	TRBJ2-3	TGTGCCAGCAGCGGGCGGACAGGGAGCACAGATACGCAGTATTTT	CASSGRTGSTDTQYF
TRBV29-1	-	-	TRBJ2-7	TGCAGCGCCCGGAGGTTGCTCTCCTACGAGCAGTACTTC	CSARRLLSYEQYF
TRBV9	TRBD2	-	TRBJ2-2	TGTGCCAGCAGCGTCCTACCTACTAGCGGGCCCGGGGAGCTGTTTTTT	CASSVLPTSGPGELFF
TRBV14	-	-	TRBJ2-6	TGTGCCAGCAGCCCTCGCTCTGGGGCCAACGTCCTGACTTTC	CASSPRSGANVLTF
TRBV7-9	TRBD1	-	TRBJ2-2	TGTGCCAGCAGCCCCGCAGGGGGCACCGGGGAGCTGTTTTTT	CASSPAGGTGELFF